A selection of T cell receptor beta chains follows, all from one sample in a study of monozygotic twins with inflammatory bowel disease. TCRdb reanalyzed the 5' RACE reads and collapses them to one entry per CDR3 protein, without DNA. This sample's table reports 110,000 to 150,000 distinct CDR3 sequences. The sequencing input was blood. The receptors were sampled from a human donor with ulcerative colitis or Crohn's disease, or a healthy co-twin of an affected twin (not recorded which). Both conserved end residues are part of each CDR3. Fields, in order: CDR3 protein, J gene, V gene.

cdr3_aa: CASSLLGKNQPQHF; j_call: TRBJ1-5; v_call: TRBV5-1
cdr3_aa: CSARERRPSYEQYF; j_call: TRBJ2-7; v_call: TRBV20-1
cdr3_aa: CASSQDPGGLVGYTF; j_call: TRBJ1-2; v_call: TRBV4-3
cdr3_aa: CASSLGLPPYNEQFF; j_call: TRBJ2-1; v_call: TRBV7-9
cdr3_aa: CASSTLAARYEQYF; j_call: TRBJ2-7; v_call: TRBV27
cdr3_aa: CASSATSGASTDTQYF; j_call: TRBJ2-3; v_call: TRBV2
cdr3_aa: CASSSPGLAGAGELFF; j_call: TRBJ2-2; v_call: TRBV5-4
cdr3_aa: CASSESLGEGETQYF; j_call: TRBJ2-5; v_call: TRBV12-3/TRBV12-4
cdr3_aa: CASSEDNMNTEAFF; j_call: TRBJ1-1; v_call: TRBV5-1
cdr3_aa: CASLKGVPYEQYF; j_call: TRBJ2-7; v_call: TRBV28
cdr3_aa: CASRTDAPSGNEQFF; j_call: TRBJ2-1; v_call: TRBV12-3/TRBV12-4
cdr3_aa: CASSPGSAYEQYF; j_call: TRBJ2-7; v_call: TRBV18
cdr3_aa: CASSFWQGLLNSPLHF; j_call: TRBJ1-6; v_call: TRBV28
cdr3_aa: CSVAKGGLNTEAFF; j_call: TRBJ1-1; v_call: TRBV29-1
cdr3_aa: CSARDIPPGQIEQYF; j_call: TRBJ2-7; v_call: TRBV20-1
cdr3_aa: CASSLEMETQYF; j_call: TRBJ2-5; v_call: TRBV5-1
cdr3_aa: CASSRTGSLSYGYTF; j_call: TRBJ1-2; v_call: TRBV5-1
cdr3_aa: CASSIGTSVTSSYNEQFF; j_call: TRBJ2-1; v_call: TRBV11-2
cdr3_aa: CASSPGVTGNTIYF; j_call: TRBJ1-3; v_call: TRBV12-3/TRBV12-4
cdr3_aa: CASSLGDRDETEAFF; j_call: TRBJ1-1; v_call: TRBV5-1
cdr3_aa: CASSLRTSGQETQYF; j_call: TRBJ2-5; v_call: TRBV28
cdr3_aa: CASSRRGLSNQPQHF; j_call: TRBJ1-5; v_call: TRBV4-2
cdr3_aa: CSASGGNTEAFF; j_call: TRBJ1-1; v_call: TRBV20-1
cdr3_aa: CASSITIGDEQYF; j_call: TRBJ2-7; v_call: TRBV19
cdr3_aa: CASSSLAAYEQYF; j_call: TRBJ2-7; v_call: TRBV5-1
cdr3_aa: CASSYISGSYEQYF; j_call: TRBJ2-7; v_call: TRBV7-2
cdr3_aa: CASTRSSGSRGDTQYF; j_call: TRBJ2-3; v_call: TRBV7-6
cdr3_aa: CASSLTGGGYTF; j_call: TRBJ1-2; v_call: TRBV7-2
cdr3_aa: CASSEGWGPLEEQFF; j_call: TRBJ2-1; v_call: TRBV10-2
cdr3_aa: CASSLEAGQETQYF; j_call: TRBJ2-5; v_call: TRBV7-7
cdr3_aa: CASSFQGYNTEAFF; j_call: TRBJ1-1; v_call: TRBV7-2
cdr3_aa: CSALWGGSNQPQHF; j_call: TRBJ1-5; v_call: TRBV20-1
cdr3_aa: CASSHGQGRYTF; j_call: TRBJ1-2; v_call: TRBV5-5
cdr3_aa: CASSPPWRAYEQYF; j_call: TRBJ2-7; v_call: TRBV7-2
cdr3_aa: CASRNWTVYGYTF; j_call: TRBJ1-2; v_call: TRBV19
cdr3_aa: CASSPGRSGNQPQHF; j_call: TRBJ1-5; v_call: TRBV19
cdr3_aa: CSAPRQGNSPLHF; j_call: TRBJ1-6; v_call: TRBV20-1
cdr3_aa: CASSLWGSGTSTDTQYF; j_call: TRBJ2-3; v_call: TRBV5-1
cdr3_aa: CASLGSRAGYTF; j_call: TRBJ1-2; v_call: TRBV6-6
cdr3_aa: CASSPGTSGYNEQFF; j_call: TRBJ2-1; v_call: TRBV19
cdr3_aa: CASSLPPGINEQFF; j_call: TRBJ2-1; v_call: TRBV5-1
cdr3_aa: CASSPGPLYNEQFF; j_call: TRBJ2-1; v_call: TRBV11-3
cdr3_aa: CATRRGSVSEQFF; j_call: TRBJ2-1; v_call: TRBV3-1
cdr3_aa: CASSPRLAGSYEQYF; j_call: TRBJ2-7; v_call: TRBV28
cdr3_aa: CASSLGQGVQETQYF; j_call: TRBJ2-5; v_call: TRBV5-4
cdr3_aa: CASSLEPGLANTGELFF; j_call: TRBJ2-2; v_call: TRBV7-2
cdr3_aa: CASSPDLANTGELFF; j_call: TRBJ2-2; v_call: TRBV18
cdr3_aa: CASSSQGLNTDTQYF; j_call: TRBJ2-3; v_call: TRBV7-3
cdr3_aa: CASSPPGQSKYTRELFF; j_call: TRBJ2-2; v_call: TRBV5-1